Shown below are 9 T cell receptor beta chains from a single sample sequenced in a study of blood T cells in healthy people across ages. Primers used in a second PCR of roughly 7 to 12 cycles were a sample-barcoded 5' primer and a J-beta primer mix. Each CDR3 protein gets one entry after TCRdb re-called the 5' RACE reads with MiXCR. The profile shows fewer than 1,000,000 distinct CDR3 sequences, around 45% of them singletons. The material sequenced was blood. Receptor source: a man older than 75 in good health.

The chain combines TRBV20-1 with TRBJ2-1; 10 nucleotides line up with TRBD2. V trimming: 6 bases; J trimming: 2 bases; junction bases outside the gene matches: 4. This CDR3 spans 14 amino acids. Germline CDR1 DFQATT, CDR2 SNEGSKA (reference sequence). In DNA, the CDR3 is TGCAGTGCCTGGACTAGCGGCACCTACAATGAGCAGTTCTTC. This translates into CSAWTSGTYNEQFF.

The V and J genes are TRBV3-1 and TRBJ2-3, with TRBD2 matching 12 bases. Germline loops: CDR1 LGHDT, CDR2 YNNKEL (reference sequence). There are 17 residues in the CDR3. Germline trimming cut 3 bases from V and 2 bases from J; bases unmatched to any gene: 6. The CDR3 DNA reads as TGTGCCAGCAGCCAGATGACTAGCGGGGGATACACAGATACGCAGTATTTT. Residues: CASSQMTSGGYTDTQYF.

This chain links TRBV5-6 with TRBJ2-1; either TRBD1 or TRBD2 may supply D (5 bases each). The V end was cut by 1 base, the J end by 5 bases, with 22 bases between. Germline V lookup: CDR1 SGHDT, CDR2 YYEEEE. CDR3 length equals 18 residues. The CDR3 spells CASSLYVSGSSGHNEQFF. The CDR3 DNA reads TGTGCCAGCAGCTTGTATGTTTCGGGGTCTTCGGGACACAATGAGCAGTTCTTC.

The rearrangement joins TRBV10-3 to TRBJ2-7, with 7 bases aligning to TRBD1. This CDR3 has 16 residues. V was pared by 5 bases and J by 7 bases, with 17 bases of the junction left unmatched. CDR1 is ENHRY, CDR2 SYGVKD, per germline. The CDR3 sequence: CAISFSNPGQKNEQYF. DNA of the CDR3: TGTGCCATCAGTTTTTCGAATCCGGGACAGAAGAATGAGCAGTACTTC.

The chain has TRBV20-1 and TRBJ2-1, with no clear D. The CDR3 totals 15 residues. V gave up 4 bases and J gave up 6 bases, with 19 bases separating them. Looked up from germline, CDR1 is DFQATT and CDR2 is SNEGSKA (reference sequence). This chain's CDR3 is CSAITSPDFGNEQFF. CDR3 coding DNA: TGCAGTGCTATTACTTCACCCGATTTTGGCAATGAGCAGTTCTTC.

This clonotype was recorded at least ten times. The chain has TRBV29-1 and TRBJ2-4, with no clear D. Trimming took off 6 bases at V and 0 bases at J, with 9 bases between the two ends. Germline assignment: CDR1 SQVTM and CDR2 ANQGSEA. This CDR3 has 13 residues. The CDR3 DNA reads TGCAGCGTCCAGACGGGAGCCAAAAACATTCAGTACTTC. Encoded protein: CSVQTGAKNIQYF.

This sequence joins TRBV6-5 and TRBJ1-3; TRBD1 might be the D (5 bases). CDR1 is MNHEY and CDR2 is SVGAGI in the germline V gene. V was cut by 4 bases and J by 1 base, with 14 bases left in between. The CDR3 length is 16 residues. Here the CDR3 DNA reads TGTGCCAGCAGTTGGGGACCGTCTTTGTCTGGAAACACCATATATTTT. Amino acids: CASSWGPSLSGNTIYF.

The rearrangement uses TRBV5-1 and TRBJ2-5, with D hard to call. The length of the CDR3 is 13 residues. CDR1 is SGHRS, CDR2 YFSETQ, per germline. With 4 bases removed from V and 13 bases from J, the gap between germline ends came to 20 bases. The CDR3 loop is CASSPRGNLWSYF. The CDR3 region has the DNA TGCGCCAGCAGCCCACGCGGAAATCTATGGTCGTACTTC.

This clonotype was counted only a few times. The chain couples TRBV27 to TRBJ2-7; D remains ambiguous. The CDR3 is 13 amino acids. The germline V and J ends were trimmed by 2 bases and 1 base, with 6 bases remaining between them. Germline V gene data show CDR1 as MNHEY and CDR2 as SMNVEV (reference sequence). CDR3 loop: CASSLRYSYEQYF. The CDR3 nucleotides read TGTGCCAGCAGTTTACGGTATTCCTACGAGCAGTACTTC.